Below are 10 T cell receptor beta chains sequenced from a single sample in a study of blood T cell repertoires in COVID-19. Assay: immunoSEQ multiplex PCR; the TCRdb copy retains only in-frame clones and omits some. The table has 200,000 to 250,000 clones, around 81% seen once. The material sequenced was peripheral blood. The source of these receptors is a woman in her sixties or seventies with active or convalescent COVID-19.

This clone has a handful of counts. The rearrangement uses TRBV9 and TRBJ2-1; D is ambiguous. V shed 0 bases and J shed 5 bases, with 12 bases lying between them. The CDR3 length is 15 residues. Germline V gives CDR1 SGDLS, CDR2 YYNGEE. Here the CDR3 reads CASSVATRVNNEQFF. Written as DNA, the CDR3 is TGTGCCAGCAGCGTAGCTACTCGGGTTAACAATGAGCAGTTCTTC.

CDR3 sequence reads: CASNRRTGGYEQYV. The CDR3, as DNA: TGTGCCAGCAATAGAAGGACAGGGGGCTACGAGCAGTACGTC. This sequence joins TRBV2 and TRBJ2-7; 10 nucleotides agree with TRBD1. Germline V CDR1 and CDR2: SNHLY, FYNNEI. The length of the CDR3 is 14 residues. J lost 3 bases, V lost 7 bases, and 6 bases had no gene match.

This chain connects TRBV27 to TRBJ1-1; a weak D match, TRBD1 (5 bases). CDR1 and CDR2 from the germline V gene are MNHEY and SMNVEV (reference sequence). The V end was cut by 2 bases, the J end by 3 bases, with 16 bases between. The CDR3 runs to 16 residues. In DNA form, the CDR3 reads TGTGCCAGCAGTTTAAGGCAGGGCCAACCCCACACTGAAGCTTTCTTT. Protein: CASSLRQGQPHTEAFF.

The chain joins TRBV2 to TRBJ2-2, with D tentatively TRBD2 (5 bases). This CDR3 has 14 residues. Trimming left V 1 base short and J 7 bases short, with 10 bases between. CDR1 and CDR2 from the germline V gene are SNHLY and FYNNEI. The CDR3 loop reads CASSEGVASGELFF. The CDR3 nucleotides are TGTGCCAGCAGTGAAGGGGTAGCGAGCGGGGAGCTGTTTTTT.

V usage is TRBV14 and J usage is TRBJ2-3; a weak D match, TRBD2 (6 bases). V lost 1 base, J lost 5 bases, and 7 bases lay in between. Germline V gene data show CDR1 as SGHDN and CDR2 as FVKESK. The CDR3 totals 13 residues. CDR3 loop: CASSQGRGDTQYF. In DNA form, the CDR3 reads TGTGCCAGCAGCCAAGGGAGGGGAGATACGCAGTATTTT. Looking up the rest from reference TRBV14 and TRBJ2-3 gives the full variable domain: EAGVTQFPSHSVIEKGQTVTLRCDPISGHDNLYWYRRVMGKEIKFLLHFVKESKQDESGMPNNRFLAERTGGTYSTLKVQPAELEDSGVYFCASSQGRGDTQYFGPGTRLTVL.

This chain links TRBV23-1 with TRBJ1-1; TRBD1 agrees at 7 bases. TRBV23-1 is an ORF for which the function is uncertain. The CDR3 is 18 residues long. V was pared by 2 bases and J by 5 bases, with 17 bases of the junction left unmatched. Written as DNA, the CDR3 is TGCGCCAGCAGTCAAGTGGGAGACAGGGCTCGGAGGTGGACTGAAGCTTTCTTT. It codes for CASSQVGDRARRWTEAFF.

The CDR3 here is CAWSSTGEGYTF. Written as DNA, the CDR3 is TGTGCCTGGAGTTCTACAGGGGAGGGCTACACCTTC. The V and J genes are TRBV30 and TRBJ1-2; TRBD1 matches at 7 bases. The length of the CDR3 is 12 residues. The trim removed 2 bases at V and 8 bases at J, leaving 5 bases unmatched. Germline V gene data show CDR1 as GTSNPN and CDR2 as SVGIG (reference sequence). The complete variable domain, with remaining parts taken from reference TRBV30 and TRBJ1-2, reads SQTIHQWPATLVQPVGSPLSLECTVEGTSNPNLYWYRQAAGRGLQLLFYSVGIGQISSEVPQNLSASRPQDRQFILSSKKLLLSDSGFYLCAWSSTGEGYTFGSGTRLTVV.

The J gene is TRBJ2-1, the V gene TRBV5-4; 13 nucleotides agree with TRBD2. Unmatched junction bases numbered 11, after V lost 4 bases and J lost 7 bases. The CDR3 is made up of 17 amino acids. Germline V lookup: CDR1 SGHNT, CDR2 YYREEE (reference sequence). Written as DNA, the CDR3 is TGTGCCAGCAGCCCCCGGACTAGCGGGAGTAGGGTGAATGAGCAGTTCTTC. This sequence encodes CASSPRTSGSRVNEQFF.

V and J are TRBV5-8 and TRBJ1-1; D is possibly TRBD1 (5 bases). V was clipped by 0 bases and J by 0 bases, with 9 bases between them. In germline, CDR1 is SGHTS, CDR2 YDEGEE. The CDR3 contains 15 residues. This CDR3 reads CASSLGGGVNTEAFF. For the CDR3, the DNA is TGTGCCAGCAGCTTGGGGGGGGGAGTGAACACTGAAGCTTTCTTT. Looking up the rest from reference TRBV5-8 and TRBJ1-1 gives the full variable domain: EAGVTQSPTHLIKTRGQQATLRCSPISGHTSVYWYQQALGLGLQFLLWYDEGEERNRGNFPPRFSGRQFPNYSSELNVNALELEDSALYLCASSLGGGVNTEAFFGQGTRLTVV.

The chain recombines TRBV19 with TRBJ1-1; D possibly corresponds to TRBD1 (5 bases). Deletions cut 6 bases from V and 1 base from J, with 15 bases between. CDR1 LNHDA and CDR2 SQIVND come from the germline V gene (reference sequence). CDR3 length: 15 amino acids. The CDR3 DNA reads as TGTGCCAGTAGGATCCGGACATTGACGAACACTGAAGCTTTCTTT. This gives the protein CASRIRTLTNTEAFF. Based on the CDR3 plus reference TRBV19 and TRBJ1-1, the full variable domain is DGGITQSPKYLFRKEGQNVTLSCEQNLNHDAMYWYRQDPGQGLRLIYYSQIVNDFQKGDIAEGYSVSREKKESFPLTVTSAQKNPTAFYLCASRIRTLTNTEAFFGQGTRLTVV.